This T cell receptor beta chain derives from a study of shared clonotypes between healthy human individuals. Data came from immunoSEQ multiplex PCR; TCRdb stores just in-frame clones and leaves some out. The table has over 2 million clones, less than 95% seen once. The naive CD8 fraction comprised CD45RO-negative cells positively selected for CCR7 and excluded terminally differentiated effector memory CD45RA+ cells. The sample comprised naive CD8+ T cells sorted from blood. This sequence originates from a man between 18 and 29 years old in good health.

The CDR3 DNA sequence: TGCGCCAGCAGTGACCCCGGGACAGGGGACTCACCCCTCCACTTT. Translating gives CASSDPGTGDSPLHF. This chain joins TRBV10-2 and TRBJ1-6; 10 positions agree with TRBD1. The V gene's germline CDR1 is WSHSY and CDR2 SAAADI. V gave up 3 bases and J gave up 10 bases; unmatched junction bases: 6. This CDR3 has 15 amino acids.